These 26 T cell receptor beta chains share one sample of origin, sequenced in a study of blood T cells in healthy people across ages (dated by TCRdb to between 2014 and 2016). Library prep was done by 5' RACE. The run used an Illumina HiSeq 2500. A second roughly 6 to 11 cycle PCR used a sample-barcoded 5' primer and a J-beta primer mix. Starting from the raw public reads, TCRdb applied fastp trimming at Q25, assembled clones with MiXCR and retained in-frame beta chains. Rows matching on CDR3 protein sequence are summarized as one entry with the most common DNA and genes. This sample lists about 800,000 distinct CDR3 sequences; about three fifths were detected once. The ten largest account for about 20% of the sample. Sequencing was done on a sample of blood. The receptors were gathered from a man younger than 40 in good health.

J is TRBJ1-6 and V is TRBV3-1; D is undetermined. V was trimmed by 0 bases and J by 9 bases, leaving 15 bases between them. The CDR3 loop spans 16 amino acids. From germline, CDR1 is LGHDT and CDR2 YNNKEL (reference sequence). The CDR3 here is CASSQERTAGISPLHF. DNA of the CDR3: TGTGCCAGCAGCCAAGAACGGACCGCTGGTATTTCACCCCTCCACTTT. Based on the CDR3 plus reference TRBV3-1 and TRBJ1-6, the full variable domain is DTAVSQTPKYLVTQMGNDKSIKCEQNLGHDTMYWYKQDSKKFLKIMFSYNNKELIINETVPNRFSPKSPDKAHLNLHINSLELGDSAVYFCASSQERTAGISPLHFGNGTRLTVT.

This clonotype was seen a few times. This chain connects TRBV7-8 to TRBJ2-1, with D possibly matching TRBD1 (6 bases). Trimming shortened V by 3 bases and J by 4 bases, and 13 bases separated the two germline ends. The CDR3 has 15 residues. In germline, CDR1 is SGHVS, CDR2 FQNEAQ. CDR3 protein: CASSLVQGSYNEQFF. CDR3 coding DNA: TGTGCCAGCAGCTTGGTTCAGGGGTCATACAATGAGCAGTTCTTC.

The J gene is TRBJ2-1, the V gene TRBV6-2 or TRBV6-3, with 9 positions matching TRBD1. V lost 1 base to trimming and J lost 5 bases; unmatched junction nucleotides: 9. The CDR3 runs 17 residues. CDR1 is MNHEY and CDR2 is SVGEGT in the germline V gene. The CDR3 DNA reads as TGTGCCAGCAGTTACTTGAGCGGACAGGGGCGAGACAATGAGCAGTTCTTC. This encodes CASSYLSGQGRDNEQFF.

This chain connects TRBV7-2 to TRBJ2-2, with a tentative D call TRBD1 (5 bases). CDR3 length: 17 residues. Germline CDR1 is SGHTA and CDR2 is FQGNSA. Trimming cost V 0 bases and J 3 bases, with 14 bases left between them. As DNA, the CDR3 is TGTGCCAGCAGCTTAGCCGGCTGGCAGGGTGACACCGGGGAGCTGTTTTTT. Translation gives CASSLAGWQGDTGELFF.

This sequence joins TRBV7-9 and TRBJ1-2; D remains ambiguous. Per germline, CDR1 SEHNR and CDR2 FQNEAQ (reference sequence). The V gene lost 5 bases and the J gene lost 4 bases, with 14 bases spanning the gap. The CDR3 length is 14 residues. The CDR3 DNA sequence: TGTGCCAGCAGCCCATGCGGGAGCTTCTATGGCTACACCTTC. It codes for CASSPCGSFYGYTF.

The chain joins TRBV4-2 to TRBJ2-7; 9 nucleotides agree with TRBD2. CDR1 and CDR2 (germline): LGHNA, YNFKEQ. CDR3 length equals 15 residues. The J segment lost 3 bases and the V segment lost 1 base, leaving 4 bases of the junction unmatched. CDR3 nucleotide sequence: TGTGCCAGCAGCCAAGTAGGAGCGGGGGGCTACGAGCAGTACTTC. Protein product: CASSQVGAGGYEQYF.

This rearrangement joins TRBV7-3 to TRBJ2-7; the D gene is possibly TRBD1 (5 bases). V was shortened by 3 bases and J by 3 bases, with 12 bases between the two germline ends. The CDR3 is made up of 14 amino acids. In germline, CDR1 is SGHTA, CDR2 FQGTGA. The CDR3 loop is CASSFGQGNYEQYF. Written as DNA, the CDR3 is TGTGCCAGCAGCTTTGGGCAGGGCAACTACGAGCAGTACTTC.

The V and J genes are TRBV27 and TRBJ2-7, with 7 bases fitting TRBD2. V lost 6 bases, J lost 2 bases, and 16 bases stayed unmatched. From germline, CDR1 is MNHEY and CDR2 SMNVEV (reference sequence). CDR3 length: 17 residues. As DNA, the CDR3 is TGTGCCAGCAGGCCGTCGGGTTATGCGGGAGTACCCTACGAGCAGTACTTC. Translation gives CASRPSGYAGVPYEQYF.

This clonotype was recorded a few times. The chain couples TRBV11-3 to TRBJ2-1; D unclear. The CDR3 has 13 residues. V lost 4 bases and J lost 5, with 9 bases in between. CDR1 is SGHNT, CDR2 YENEEA, per germline. The CDR3 bases are TGTGCCAGCAGCTGGAGCCCAAACAATGAGCAGTTCTTC. Protein: CASSWSPNNEQFF.

The chain recombines TRBV6-2 or TRBV6-3 with TRBJ2-6; unclear D gene. The CDR3 spans 13 residues. The germline CDR1 and CDR2 sequences are MNHEY and SVGEGT. V lost 7 bases to trimming and J lost 0 bases, with 4 bases between them. The CDR3 loop is CASTPSGANVLTF. For the CDR3, the DNA is TGTGCCAGCACCCCCTCTGGGGCCAACGTCCTGACTTTC.

This clonotype showed up many times. The chain has TRBV27 and TRBJ2-1; perhaps TRBD2 as D (7 bases). The germline gives CDR1 MNHEY, CDR2 SMNVEV (reference sequence). Trimming pared 5 bases from V and 4 bases from J, leaving 12 bases between. The CDR3 has 14 residues. The CDR3 DNA follows: TGTGCCAGCAGTGACCGGGGGGCTTACAATGAGCAGTTCTTC. This encodes CASSDRGAYNEQFF.

V gene TRBV5-1 combines with J gene TRBJ2-5; possible D gene TRBD2, 5 bases. The germline V gene encodes CDR1 SGHRS and CDR2 YFSETQ. The CDR3 is made up of 16 amino acids. V was shortened by 0 bases and J by 4 bases, with 16 bases between the two germline ends. The CDR3 bases are TGCGCCAGCAGCTTGGCCGGCGGGCAAAAAAGAGAGACCCAGTACTTC. Translation: CASSLAGGQKRETQYF.

This clonotype was found once. One junction end disagrees with the germline gene, perhaps due to a read error. V is TRBV7-6 and J is TRBJ1-1; tentative D call: TRBD1 (6 bases). The germline gives CDR1 SGHVS, CDR2 FNYEAQ. CDR3 size: 15 residues. CDR3 amino acids: CASSAQAGTLTEAFF. CDR3 nucleotide sequence: TGCGCCAGCAGCGCCCAAGCCGGGACACTCACTGAAGCTTTCTTT.

The chain carries TRBV4-3 and TRBJ2-3; D remains ambiguous. CDR3 length equals 14 residues. CDR1 is LGHNA and CDR2 is YSLEER in the germline V gene. Trimming removed 0 bases from V and 4 bases from J, with 8 bases in between. CDR3 in DNA: TGCGCCAGCAGCCAAGAACGAAATGCAGATACGCAGTATTTT. It codes for CASSQERNADTQYF.

J is TRBJ2-5 and V is TRBV25-1; D perhaps matches TRBD1 (6 bases). Deletions cut 2 bases from V and 5 bases from J, with 12 bases between. The germline CDR1 and CDR2 sequences are MGHDK and SYGVNS. There are 14 residues in the CDR3. The CDR3: CASSEVRGRETQYF. The CDR3 DNA reads TGTGCCAGCAGTGAAGTCAGGGGCAGGGAGACCCAGTACTTC.

V gene TRBV10-2 combines with J gene TRBJ2-5; D is undetermined. The germline V gene encodes CDR1 WSHSY and CDR2 SAAADI. The ends were cut back, 7 bases at V and 1 base at J, with 4 bases in the middle. This CDR3 has 11 residues. CDR3 DNA: TGCGCCAGCACCGGCCAAGAGACCCAGTACTTC. It translates to CASTGQETQYF.

V and J are TRBV4-2 and TRBJ2-3; unclear D gene. Germline-derived CDR1 and CDR2 are LGHNA and YNFKEQ. CDR3 length: 17 residues. V was trimmed by 1 base and J by 2 bases, leaving 16 bases between them. The CDR3 loop reads CASSQGVSALHTDTQYF. The DNA for the CDR3 is TGTGCCAGCAGCCAAGGCGTTAGTGCTCTTCACACAGATACGCAGTATTTT.

The chain is built from TRBV20-1 and TRBJ2-1; a weak D match, TRBD2 (6 bases). The CDR3 spans 15 residues. Per the germline V gene, CDR1 is DFQATT and CDR2 is SNEGSKA (reference sequence). V was cut by 6 bases and J by 9 bases, with 24 bases left in between. CDR3 in amino acids: CSASQPLGGGAEQFF. DNA for the CDR3: TGCAGTGCAAGCCAACCTCTCGGGGGTGGGGCTGAGCAGTTCTTC.

Concerning this clonotype itself: An end of the junction does not agree with germline; a read error may underlie this. The chain uses TRBV29-1 and TRBJ2-1; D not certain. Germline V gene lookup returns CDR1 SQVTM and CDR2 ANQGSEA. This CDR3 contains 13 residues. The CDR3 reads CSVEDSSDNEQFF. The DNA of the CDR3 is TGCAGCGTTGAAGATAGCTCCGACAATGAGCAGTTCTTC.

The chain uses TRBV20-1 and TRBJ2-5; TRBD2 matches at 7 bases. J gave up 4 bases and V 6 bases, and 11 bases lay outside the gene matches. In germline, CDR1 is DFQATT, CDR2 SNEGSKA (reference sequence). There are 14 residues in the CDR3. CDR3 loop: CSASGGVGGETQYF. The CDR3 region has the DNA TGCAGTGCCTCTGGGGGGGTCGGTGGAGAGACCCAGTACTTC.

The chain couples TRBV13 to TRBJ2-7, with 7 positions matching TRBD2. The germline V gene encodes CDR1 PRHDT and CDR2 FYEKMQ (reference sequence). This CDR3 region has 14 residues. V lost 3 bases to trimming and J lost 3 bases; unmatched junction nucleotides: 5. CDR3 bases: TGTGCCAGCAGCTTGCGGGAGTTAGGCTACGAGCAGTACTTC. As protein: CASSLRELGYEQYF.

This clonotype was counted between two and nine times. The chain recombines TRBV29-1 with TRBJ1-2; TRBD1 matches 7 bases. CDR1 SQVTM and CDR2 ANQGSEA come from the germline V gene. The CDR3 is 13 amino acids. The junction had 6 bases not matched to a gene; V was cut back by 7 bases and J by 1 base. CDR3 sequence (DNA): TGCAGCGCCGGGACAGCCAATAACTATGGCTACACCTTC. Residues: CSAGTANNYGYTF. The full variable domain, its missing parts supplied by reference TRBV29-1 and TRBJ1-2, is SAVISQKPSRDICQRGTSLTIQCQVDSQVTMMFWYRQQPGQSLTLIATANQGSEATYESGFVIDKFPISRPNLTFSTLTVSNMSPEDSSIYLCSAGTANNYGYTFGSGTRLTVV.

V and J are TRBV19 and TRBJ1-5, with a possible D match to TRBD1 (6 bases). CDR1 and CDR2 (germline): LNHDA, SQIVND (reference sequence). The CDR3 sequence is 14 residues long. V was pared by 4 bases and J by 4 bases, with 11 bases between. In DNA form, the CDR3 reads TGTGCCAGTAGTAAACAGGGTGGAAATCAGCCCCAGCATTTT. It translates to CASSKQGGNQPQHF.

The chain carries TRBV4-3 and TRBJ2-1, with 7 bases that match TRBD2. V lost 4 bases to trimming and J lost 0 bases; unmatched junction nucleotides: 9. The CDR3 is made up of 17 amino acids. Germline-derived CDR1 and CDR2 are LGHNA and YSLEER. CDR3 sequence reads: CASSLLLGGSSYNEQFF. The CDR3 nucleotides are TGCGCCAGCAGCCTGCTCCTAGGCGGGAGCTCCTACAATGAGCAGTTCTTC.

The V and J genes are TRBV7-2 and TRBJ2-7, with 11 bases that match TRBD2. The junction had 6 bases not matched to a gene; V was cut back by 0 bases and J by 5 bases. The length of the CDR3 is 16 residues. The germline V gene has CDR1 SGHTA and CDR2 FQGNSA. This chain's CDR3 is CASSLAVAGGIDEQYF. As DNA, the CDR3 is TGTGCCAGCAGCTTAGCGGTAGCGGGGGGGATAGACGAGCAGTACTTC.

This clonotype was recorded a few times. The rearrangement links TRBV7-2 to TRBJ2-5; 11 bases align to TRBD2. Germline assignment: CDR1 SGHTA and CDR2 FQGNSA. The V segment lost 4 bases and the J segment 2 bases; nucleotides outside the gene matches: 6. The CDR3 sequence is 16 residues long. The CDR3 loop is CASSYATSGVQETQYF. Here the CDR3 DNA reads TGTGCCAGCAGCTACGCGACTAGCGGGGTACAAGAGACCCAGTACTTC.